In this sample, the clone carrying this T cell receptor (beta chain) turned up a few times. The CDR3 contains 13 residues. Germline CDR1 reads SQVTM; CDR2 reads ANQGSEA. Between the trimmed V and J ends, which lost 5 bases and 3 bases, there was a span of 11 bases. This entry is derived from a study of cytomegalovirus exposure and HLA in healthy donors. 60 Vbeta and 13 Jbeta primers were used in PCR. Here immunoSEQ multiplex PCR was the method, and the copy in TCRdb shows in-frame clones only, minus some. The sample records 120,000 to 150,000 clones, roughly 80% being singletons. This TCR derives from a female donor in good health and CMV-seronegative. What was sequenced was PBMCs. The V gene is TRBV29-1, the J gene TRBJ2-1; D may be TRBD1 (5 bases). CDR3 in amino acids: CSVSDSYYNEQFF. CDR3 coding DNA: TGCAGCGTTTCCGACAGTTACTACAATGAGCAGTTCTTC.